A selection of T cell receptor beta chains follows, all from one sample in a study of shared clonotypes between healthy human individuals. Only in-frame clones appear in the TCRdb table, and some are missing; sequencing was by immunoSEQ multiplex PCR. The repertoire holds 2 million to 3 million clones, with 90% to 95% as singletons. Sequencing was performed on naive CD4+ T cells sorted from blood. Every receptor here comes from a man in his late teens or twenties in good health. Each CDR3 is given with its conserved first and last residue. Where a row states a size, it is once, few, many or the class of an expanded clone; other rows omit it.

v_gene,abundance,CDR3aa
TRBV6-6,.,CASSWDRDNEQYF
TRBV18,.,CASSPPMSQETQYF
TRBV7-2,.,CASSLAASGTTYNEQFF
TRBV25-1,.,CASSVQGLKNEQFF
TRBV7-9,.,CASSSGTVSTDTQYF
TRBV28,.,CASRRTGAVGELFF
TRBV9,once,CASSVRIGTSGRGAGELFF
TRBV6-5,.,CASSYADRRNTGELFF
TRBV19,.,CASSIGTTSGRAAKNIQYF
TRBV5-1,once,CASSSLSRGRAFF
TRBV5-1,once,CASSLGGQGINSPLHF
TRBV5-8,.,CASSRIPQGSTEAFF